This T cell receptor (beta chain) was found in a study of blood T cell repertoires in COVID-19 (dated by TCRdb to 2018 to 2020). General notes on the study: The collaborator samples originated in the United States, Italy and Spain and spanned the acute and convalescent phases of COVID-19. The repertoires were made available in a free public database intended to serve as a resource for research on the immune response to SARS-CoV-2. The prospective study material was composed of cDNA or gDNA derived from T cells, B-cell-depleted T cells, or PBMCs. The samples were drawn from two sources: the first 160 participants of the ongoing ImmuneRACE study, and over 950 subjects contributed by 6 global collaborators. Nearly every sample came with metadata listing a de-identified subject ID, COVID-19 status, age in years and sex. Deeply sampled blood TCRbeta repertoires from subjects exposed to, actively infected with, or recovered from COVID-19 were included in the dataset. Where HLA class I and class II types were available, the types were taken from metadata supplied by the sample provider, not from assay-based typing. General conclusions and limits of the study: The amount of clinical and demographic metadata varied by source and participant and was provided uncurated.

Reading the germline V gene gives CDR1 MNHEY and CDR2 SVGEGT. A distance of 8 bases separates the germline ends of V and J, which lose 2 bases and 0 bases respectively. The CDR3 holds 14 amino acids from the cysteine to the phenylalanine. Only CDR3 DNA is held: 42 bases, read in frame from base 1. One collaborating source in Seattle enrolled patients during active infection and followed them longitudinally through the course of disease. Whole blood was collected in K2EDTA tubes by collaborating institutions according to the institutions' own protocols. For TCRbeta analysis, collaborators shipped samples as frozen whole blood, isolated PBMCs, or DNA extracted from either of those sample types. The immunoSEQ Assay, a bias-controlled multiplex PCR, was used to amplify TCRbeta CDR3 regions from genomic DNA. The published analysis was carried out like this. The number of nucleated cells in each sample was estimated from the amplification of reference gene primers within the assay. To quantify the absolute abundance of each unique TCRbeta CDR3 rearrangement, sequence reads were collapsed and filtered. For each sample, productive Simpson clonality was calculated by taking the square root of Simpson's diversity index across productive rearrangements. TCRdb's version of the immuneACCESS table is confined to in-frame rearrangements and falls short of the full clone set. An unresolved V gene accounts for under half of the shortfall where checked; the remainder is of unknown origin. V and J calls and clone size are as listed in that table; D and trimming were resolved from the DNA. The table for this sample lists about 210,000 clones; approximately 80% of them were counted only once. The ten largest clonotypes hold around 7.8% of the sample.

This clone showed up just a few times. The specificity of this receptor is unknown. Base qualities are not recorded, but no much larger clone differs from it by a single base. The sample comprised peripheral blood. This TCR was recovered from a woman aged 80 or older with COVID-19, enrolled during active disease. The V and J genes are TRBV6-2 or TRBV6-3 and TRBJ2-7, and perhaps TRBD2 as D gene, on 6 matching bases. The DNA sequence is given as TGTGCCAGCAGTTACCGGGACTTCTCCTACGAGCAGTACTTC. It codes for CASSYRDFSYEQYF.